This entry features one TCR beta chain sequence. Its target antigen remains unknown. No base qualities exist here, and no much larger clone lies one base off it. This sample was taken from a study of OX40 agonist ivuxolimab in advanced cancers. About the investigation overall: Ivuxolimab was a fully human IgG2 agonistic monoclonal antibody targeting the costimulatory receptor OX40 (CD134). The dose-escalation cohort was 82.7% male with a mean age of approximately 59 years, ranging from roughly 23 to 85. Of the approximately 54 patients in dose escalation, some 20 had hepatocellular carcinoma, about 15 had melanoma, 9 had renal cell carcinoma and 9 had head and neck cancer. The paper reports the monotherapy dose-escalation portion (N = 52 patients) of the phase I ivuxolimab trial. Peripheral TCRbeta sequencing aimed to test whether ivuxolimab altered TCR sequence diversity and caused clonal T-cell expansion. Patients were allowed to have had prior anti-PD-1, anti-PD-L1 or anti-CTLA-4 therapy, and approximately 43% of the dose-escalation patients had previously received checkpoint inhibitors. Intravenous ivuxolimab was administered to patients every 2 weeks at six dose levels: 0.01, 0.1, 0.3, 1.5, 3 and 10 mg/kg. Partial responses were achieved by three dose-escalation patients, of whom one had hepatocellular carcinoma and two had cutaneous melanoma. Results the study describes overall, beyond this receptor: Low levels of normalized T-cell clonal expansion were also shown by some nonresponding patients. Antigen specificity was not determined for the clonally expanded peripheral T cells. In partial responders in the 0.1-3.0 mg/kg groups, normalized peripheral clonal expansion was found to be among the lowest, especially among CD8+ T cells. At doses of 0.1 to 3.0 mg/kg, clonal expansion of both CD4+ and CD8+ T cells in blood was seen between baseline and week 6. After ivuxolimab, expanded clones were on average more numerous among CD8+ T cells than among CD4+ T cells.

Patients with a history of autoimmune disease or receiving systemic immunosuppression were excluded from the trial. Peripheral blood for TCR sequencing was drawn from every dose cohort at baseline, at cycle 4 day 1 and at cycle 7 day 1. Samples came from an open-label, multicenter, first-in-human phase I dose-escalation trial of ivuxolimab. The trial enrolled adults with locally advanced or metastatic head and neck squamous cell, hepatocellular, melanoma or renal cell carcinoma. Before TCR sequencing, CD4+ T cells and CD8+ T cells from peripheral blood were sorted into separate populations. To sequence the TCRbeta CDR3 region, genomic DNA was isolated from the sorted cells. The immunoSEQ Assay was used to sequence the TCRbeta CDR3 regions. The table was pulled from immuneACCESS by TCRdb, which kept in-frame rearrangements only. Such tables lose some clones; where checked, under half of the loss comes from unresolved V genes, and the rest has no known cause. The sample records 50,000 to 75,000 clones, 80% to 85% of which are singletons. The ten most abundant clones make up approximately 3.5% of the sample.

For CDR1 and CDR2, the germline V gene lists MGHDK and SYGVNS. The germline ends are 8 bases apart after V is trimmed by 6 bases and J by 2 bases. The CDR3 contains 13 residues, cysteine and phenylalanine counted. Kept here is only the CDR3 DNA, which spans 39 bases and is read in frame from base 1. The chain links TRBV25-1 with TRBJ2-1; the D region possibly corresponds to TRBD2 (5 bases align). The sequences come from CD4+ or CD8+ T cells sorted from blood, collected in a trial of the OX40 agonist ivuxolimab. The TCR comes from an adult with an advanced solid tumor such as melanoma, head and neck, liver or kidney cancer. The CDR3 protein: CASREDAYNEQFF. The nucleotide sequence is TGTGCCAGCAGGGAGGATGCCTACAATGAGCAGTTCTTC.